The 19 T cell receptor beta chains below were found in one sample sequenced in a study of tumor and adjacent non-tumor tissue in lung cancer. A modified ARM-PCR protocol with three rounds of nested PCR amplified TCRbeta. TCRdb analysed the multiplex PCR reads with MiXCR anew, one entry per CDR3 protein. Here the sample spans tens of thousands of distinct CDR3 sequences, approximately 78% being singletons. RNA was extracted from bulk tissue without any cell sorting. The normal lung tissue was taken more than 3 cm from the tumor edge. Sample: distant non-tumor lung tissue. The receptors were sampled from a man aged 60 to 69 with non-small cell lung cancer.

This clonotype was seen at least ten times. V usage is TRBV20-1 and J usage is TRBJ2-7; TRBD2 matches at 7 bases. The ends lost 5 bases at V and 5 bases at J; junction bases unmatched: 12. Looked up from germline, CDR1 is DFQATT and CDR2 is SNEGSKA (reference sequence). This CDR3 has 14 residues. The CDR3, as DNA: TGCAGTGCTGGGGTCGAGCGGGATAAGCACGAGCAGTACTTC. It codes for CSAGVERDKHEQYF.

The V and J genes are TRBV6-6 and TRBJ1-5, with unresolved D. CDR3 length: 14 amino acids. Germline-derived CDR1 and CDR2 are MNHNY and SVGAGI (reference sequence). V dropped 6 bases and J dropped 6 bases, with 15 bases sitting between them. CDR3 in DNA: TGTGCCAGCAGGTCTGCGGAGACGGGTCAGCCCCAGCATTTT. Translated, it gives CASRSAETGQPQHF.

This rearrangement joins TRBV18 to TRBJ2-3; tentatively, D is TRBD2 (5 bases). The germline V and J ends were trimmed by 6 bases and 4 bases, with 11 bases remaining between them. Looked up from germline, CDR1 is KGHSH and CDR2 is LQKENI. The CDR3 loop spans 13 amino acids. Written as DNA, the CDR3 is TGTGCCAGCTCTAGCGCGATCGCAGATACGCAGTATTTT. This sequence encodes CASSSAIADTQYF.

This clonotype was found a few times. The chain combines TRBV5-6 with TRBJ2-1; D is perhaps TRBD1 or TRBD2 (6 bases each). Germline CDR1 is SGHDT and CDR2 is YYEEEE. The CDR3 sequence is 16 residues long. The CDR3 nucleotides read TGTGCAAACAGTCAGGATAGGGGGGAAGTCTACAATGAGCAGTTCTTC. Translation: CANSQDRGEVYNEQFF.

The genes are TRBV12-3 or TRBV12-4 and TRBJ2-5, with TRBD2 matching 8 bases. Trimming cost V 5 bases and J 5 bases; bases outside gene matches: 4. This CDR3 has 13 amino acids. The CDR3 DNA reads TGTGCCAGCAGTATTCGGGGGGGGGAGACCCAGTACTTC. It yields the protein CASSIRGGETQYF.

With respect to this clonotype: One junction end does not reproduce the germline sequence, and a read error may be involved. The chain employs TRBV20-1 and TRBJ2-1; D not certain. The CDR3 length is 14 residues. The V gene's germline CDR1 is DFQATT and CDR2 SNEGSKA (reference sequence). The CDR3 DNA reads as TGCAGTGTTGACCCGTGGGCACGGTACAATAAGCAGTTCTTC. Its translation: CSVDPWARYNKQFF.

The chain carries TRBV21-1 and TRBJ1-2; TRBD1 is the table's D call and was not checked against the DNA. TRBV21-1 is designated a pseudogene. The CDR3 contains 15 residues. The CDR3 sequence is CASSIVRDRAHGYTF. In DNA form, the CDR3 reads TGTGCCAGCAGCATAGTGAGAGACAGGGCCCATGGCTACACCTTC.

As concerns this clonotype: A read error may account for a junction end that differs from germline. The rearrangement joins TRBV12-3 or TRBV12-4 to TRBJ2-3; TRBD2 agrees at 9 bases. This CDR3 spans 15 amino acids. The CDR3 loop reads CARSWGSGGVTGPYF. In nucleotides, the CDR3 is TGTGCCAGGAGTTGGGGTAGCGGGGGAGTCACGGGGCCGTATTTT.

Concerning this clonotype itself: Sequence at one end of the junction differs from germline and may be a read error. The V gene is TRBV6-1, the J gene TRBJ2-1, with 8 bases identical to TRBD2. Germline CDR1 is MNHNS and CDR2 is SASEGT. The CDR3 contains 15 residues. The CDR3: CASSDAAGGHNEQSF. DNA of the CDR3: TGTGCCAGCAGTGATGCTGCGGGAGGTCATAATGAGCAGTCCTTC.

On this clonotype itself: An end of the junction does not agree with germline; a read error may underlie this. This chain connects TRBV11-2 to TRBJ2-3; 7 bases line up with TRBD2. Germline V gives CDR1 SGHAT, CDR2 FQNNGV. CDR3 size: 15 residues. CDR3 sequence: CTSSFFLAAADMQYF. CDR3 nucleotides: TGTACCAGCAGCTTTTTCCTAGCGGCGGCAGATATGCAGTATTTT. The full variable domain, completed using reference TRBV11-2 and TRBJ2-3, is EAGVAQSPRYKIIEKRQSVAFWCNPISGHATLYWYQQILGQGPKLLIQFQNNGVVDDSQLPKDRFSAERLKGVDSTLKIQPAKLEDSAVYLCTSSFFLAAADMQYFGPGTRLTVL.

About this clonotype: One end of the junction does not line up with germline, which may come from a read error. J is TRBJ1-3 and V is TRBV20-1; D not certain. CDR1 DFQATT and CDR2 SNEGSKA come from the germline V gene (reference sequence). The length of the CDR3 is 12 residues. CDR3 nucleotides: TGCCGTGCCCCAGGACCGGAAAACACCATATATTTT. It yields the protein CRAPGPENTIYF.

The table lists this clonotype with a count of one. This is likely a read error, given that the CDR3 carries no conserved phenylalanine or tryptophan at its end. The J gene is TRBJ2-3, the V gene TRBV7-9, with D perhaps being TRBD1 or TRBD2 (5 bases each). CDR1 and CDR2 from the germline V gene are SEHNR and FQNEAQ (reference sequence). The CDR3 spans 12 residues. As DNA, the CDR3 is TGTGCCAGCAGCCGGGACCCCGATACACAGTATCTT. It translates to CASSRDPDTQYL.

The chain employs TRBV12-3 or TRBV12-4 and TRBJ2-5; a weak D match, TRBD1 (7 bases). Trimming took 10 bases from V and 1 from J, leaving 22 bases between them. The CDR3 is 16 residues long. CDR3 sequence: CANNLGQGGFQETQYF. CDR3 bases: TGTGCCAACAATTTAGGGCAGGGGGGTTTCCAAGAGACCCAGTACTTC.

About this clonotype itself: Sequence at one end of the junction differs from germline and may be a read error. The genes are TRBV20-1 and TRBJ2-7, with D uncertain. The V gene's germline CDR1 is DFQATT and CDR2 SNEGSKA (reference sequence). This CDR3 has 13 residues. CDR3: CSAHRPPTYEQHF. Written as DNA, the CDR3 is TGCAGTGCCCATCGGCCGCCAACCTACGAGCAGCACTTC.

A single count supports this clonotype. The germline gene is not matched at one end of the junction; a read error may be the cause. The DNA of the CDR3 is TGTGCCAACAGCTCTACAGGGCAAAAGACCCAATACTTC. Its protein is CANSSTGQKTQYF. This chain uses TRBV11-2 with TRBJ2-5; D possibly corresponds to TRBD1 (6 bases). CDR1 and CDR2 from the germline V gene are SGHAT and FQNNGV. The CDR3 is 13 residues long.

On this clonotype itself: Compared with germline, one end of the junction differs, possibly owing to a read error. The chain employs TRBV20-1 and TRBJ2-1; 7 bases are shared with TRBD1. Germline-derived CDR1 and CDR2 are DFQATT and SNEGSKA (reference sequence). The length of the CDR3 is 14 residues. The CDR3 sequence: CSAMLDRVVNEQFF. The DNA for the CDR3 is TGCAGTGCCATGCTCGACAGGGTCGTAAATGAACAGTTCTTC.

In regard to this clonotype: One junction end disagrees with the germline gene, perhaps due to a read error. V gene TRBV11-2 combines with J gene TRBJ1-1; TRBD1 is a possible D gene (5 bases). The CDR3 runs to 14 residues. In germline, CDR1 is SGHAT, CDR2 FQNNGV. CDR3 in DNA: TGTGCCAGCAGCTTAGCCGGGAGGGGCACTCAATCTTTCTTC. Amino acids: CASSLAGRGTQSFF.

This clonotype was recorded only once. Germline and junction disagree at one end, which may indicate a read error. The chain has TRBV20-1 and TRBJ2-7; 8 bases match TRBD1. The CDR3 contains 13 residues. CDR1 is DFQATT, CDR2 SNEGSKA, per germline (reference sequence). The CDR3, as DNA: TGCAGTGCTAGGGAGGACAGGGATTACGAGCAGTATTTC. Translation gives CSAREDRDYEQYF.

This rearrangement joins TRBV6-4 to TRBJ2-1; D is perhaps TRBD1 (6 bases). Germline CDR1 reads MRHNA; CDR2 reads SNTAGT. The ends were cut back, 5 bases at V and 8 bases at J, with 19 bases in the middle. This CDR3 is built from 15 residues. CDR3 in DNA: TGTGCCAGCAGTAGACTCCCAGAGGGGGAGCATGAGCAGTTCTTC. Its translation is CASSRLPEGEHEQFF.